Listed below are T cell receptor beta chains from one sample, sequenced in a study of cytomegalovirus exposure and HLA in healthy donors. Method: immunoSEQ multiplex PCR; TCRdb's copy keeps in-frame clones and lacks some. The sample has approximately 170,000 clones, 60% to 80% seen once; the top ten hold 2% to 3%. What was sequenced was PBMCs. Receptors were obtained from a woman in her 40s in good health and CMV-seropositive. CDR3s include the opening cysteine and the closing phenylalanine or tryptophan. D genes are given only for firm matches. The listing skips clone size in some rows; elsewhere it reads once, few, many or a size class.

CDR3 DNA,CDR3 protein,CDR3 length,J gene,V gene,D gene,clone size
TGTGCCAGCAGCTACCCGGACAGCTTTAATTCACCCCTCCACTTT,CASSYPDSFNSPLHF,15,TRBJ1-6,TRBV9,-,-
TGTGCCAGCAGCTTAGGTGCGGGAGGGCTCCACGAGCAGTACTTC,CASSLGAGGLHEQYF,15,TRBJ2-7,TRBV7-9,TRBD2,-
TGTGCCAGCAGCTTGGGTGGCAGGTACACTGAAGCTTTCTTT,CASSLGGRYTEAFF,14,TRBJ1-1,TRBV5-4,-,-
TGTGCCAGCAGCCCGCAGGGACTAGCGGGAGGAATTGCCGGGGAGCTGTTTTTT,CASSPQGLAGGIAGELFF,18,TRBJ2-2,TRBV7-9,TRBD2,-
TGTGCCAGCAGTGAATCAACCGGACAGGGGCCACAAGAGACCCAGTACTTC,CASSESTGQGPQETQYF,17,TRBJ2-5,TRBV6-1,TRBD1,few
TGCGCCAGCAGCGTGGGACTTCCATCCAATGAGCAGTTCTTC,CASSVGLPSNEQFF,14,TRBJ2-1,TRBV5-1,-,-
TGTGCCAGCGGACCGGGATACTACGAGCAGTACTTC,CASGPGYYEQYF,12,TRBJ2-7,TRBV2,-,-
TGTGCCAGCAGCTCATCCCTTACAGGGATAAACACTGAAGCTTTCTTT,CASSSSLTGINTEAFF,16,TRBJ1-1,TRBV11-2,-,few
TGTGCCAGCAGCACTCGGGAGGGCCCCTACAATGAGCAGTTCTTC,CASSTREGPYNEQFF,15,TRBJ2-1,TRBV21-1,-,-
TGTGCCAGCAGACTCCGGGGGGACACTGAAGCTTTCTTT,CASRLRGDTEAFF,13,TRBJ1-1,TRBV2,-,once
TGTGCCAGCAGCTACAGCGGGGGGTTCACCGGGGAGCTGTTTTTT,CASSYSGGFTGELFF,15,TRBJ2-2,TRBV5-4,TRBD2,-
TGTGCCAGTGAACCGGGACAGGGGGCCTACGAGCAGTACTTC,CASEPGQGAYEQYF,14,TRBJ2-7,TRBV2,TRBD1,once
TGTGCCTGGAGTGTACACGGACTAGCGTCCTACGAGCAGTACTTC,CAWSVHGLASYEQYF,15,TRBJ2-7,TRBV30,TRBD2,-